This T cell receptor (beta chain) was sequenced in a study of T cells after yellow fever vaccination. This clonotype turned up a few times. Its antigen is still unknown. Trimming took 5 bases from V and 6 from J, leaving 14 bases between them. CDR3 size: 13 residues. Germline CDR1 reads SGHTA; CDR2 reads FQGNSA. TCR cDNA was made by 5'RACE template switching, adding a universal primer site and UMIs. TCRdb re-derived calls from the 5' RACE reads in MiXCR, one entry per CDR3 protein. In the table there are about 550,000 distinct CDR3 sequences, approximately 21% of which are singletons. Notes on the study in general: The secondary response was weaker, and its peak arrived faster, on day 5 versus 15. Contamination by abundant bulk-population clonotypes could be present in FACS-sorted repertoires. Some clonotypes were seen in both the CD4 and the CD8 compartments. These made up a small share and likely arose from convergent recombination.

This sequence joins TRBV7-2 and TRBJ2-7; D is unresolved. The starting material was PBMCs, obtained 15 days after the yellow fever booster vaccination. The source of this sequence is a man aged 30-40 years who received the YFV17D yellow fever vaccine. The CDR3 is CASSPNRRREQYF. Written as DNA, the CDR3 is TGTGCCAGCAGCCCTAACCGACGCCGCGAGCAGTACTTC.